This T cell receptor (beta chain) was sequenced during a study of T-cell memory formation after mild COVID-19. The authors produced TCR alpha and TCR beta cDNA libraries with sample barcodes and UMIs by 5'RACE using constant-segment primers. MiXCR was run by TCRdb on the 5' RACE reads, yielding one entry per CDR3 protein. The data contain roughly 160,000 distinct CDR3 sequences, around 10% of them singletons. CDR1 LGHNA and CDR2 YSLEER come from the germline V gene. V lost 4 bases and J lost 7, with 17 bases in between. The CDR3 consists of 15 residues. This clonotype was seen more than once but under ten times.

The sample taken for sequencing was PBMCs or a T cell subset sorted from them (not recorded which). The TCR comes from a man younger than 35 who had mild COVID-19 (a few samples of this study predate the infection). Cell type and time point are not known. V usage is TRBV4-3 and J usage is TRBJ1-5; D gene ambiguous. CDR3: CASSPTLPGGQPQHF. The DNA of the CDR3 is TGCGCCAGCAGCCCAACACTCCCCGGAGGGCAGCCCCAGCATTTT.